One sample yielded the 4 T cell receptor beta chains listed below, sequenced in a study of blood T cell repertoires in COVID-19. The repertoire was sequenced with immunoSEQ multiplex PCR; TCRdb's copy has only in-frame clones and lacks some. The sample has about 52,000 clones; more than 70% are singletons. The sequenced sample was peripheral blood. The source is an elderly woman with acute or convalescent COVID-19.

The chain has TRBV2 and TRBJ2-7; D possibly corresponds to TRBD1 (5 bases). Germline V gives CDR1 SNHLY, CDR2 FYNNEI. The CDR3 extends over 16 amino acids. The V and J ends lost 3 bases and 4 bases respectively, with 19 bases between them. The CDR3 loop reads CASSERQITLGYEQYV. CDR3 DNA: TGTGCCAGCAGTGAGCGACAGATTACCTTGGGATACGAGCAGTACGTC.

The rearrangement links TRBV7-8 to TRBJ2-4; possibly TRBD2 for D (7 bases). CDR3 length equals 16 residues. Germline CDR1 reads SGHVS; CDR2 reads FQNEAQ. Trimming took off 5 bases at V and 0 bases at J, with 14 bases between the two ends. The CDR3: CASSQRGGLAKNIQYF. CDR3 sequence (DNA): TGTGCCAGCAGCCAGAGGGGGGGTCTAGCCAAAAACATTCAGTACTTC.

The CDR3 sequence is CASSSGQISYNEQFF. In DNA, the CDR3 is TGCGCCAGCAGCTCGGGACAGATTTCCTACAATGAGCAGTTCTTC. The chain has TRBV5-1 and TRBJ2-1, with TRBD1 matching 7 bases. The CDR3 consists of 15 residues. Germline lookup yields CDR1 SGHRS and CDR2 YFSETQ. Trimming at V came to 3 bases and at J to 1 base, leaving 4 bases not matched to a gene.

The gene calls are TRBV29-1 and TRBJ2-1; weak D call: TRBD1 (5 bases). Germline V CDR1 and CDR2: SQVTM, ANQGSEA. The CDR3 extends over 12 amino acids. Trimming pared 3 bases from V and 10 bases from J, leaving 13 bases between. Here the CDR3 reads CSVEVQVGEQFF. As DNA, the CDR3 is TGCAGCGTTGAGGTACAGGTCGGAGAGCAGTTCTTC.